The 4 T cell receptor beta chains reported below all come from one sample, sequenced in a study of blood T cell repertoires in COVID-19. Generated by immunoSEQ multiplex PCR, the TCRdb table keeps only in-frame clones and is missing some. The sample has about 260,000 clones, 91% seen once. Sample: PBMCs or T cells enriched from blood (not recorded which). These receptors all come from a man between 35 and 55 years old who had been exposed to COVID-19.

The chain couples TRBV5-1 to TRBJ1-4, with D unclear. Between the trimmed V and J ends, which lost 4 bases and 3 bases, there was a span of 10 bases. The CDR3 contains 14 residues. Germline CDR1 and CDR2: SGHRS and YFSETQ. The CDR3 sequence: CASSPQSSNEKLFF. CDR3 DNA sequence: TGCGCCAGCAGCCCACAGTCCTCTAATGAAAAACTGTTTTTT.

V is TRBV30 and J is TRBJ1-5; D gene unclear. Germline CDR1 and CDR2: GTSNPN and SVGIG (reference sequence). With 1 base removed from V and 7 bases from J, the gap between germline ends came to 11 bases. The CDR3 totals 13 residues. The CDR3 sequence: CAWSEDFRQPQHF. As DNA, the CDR3 is TGTGCCTGGAGTGAGGACTTTCGGCAGCCCCAGCATTTT.

This chain connects TRBV7-9 to TRBJ2-1; TRBD1 matches 7 bases. With V trimmed by 1 base and J by 7 bases, 13 bases remained unmatched. CDR3 length: 17 residues. The germline CDR1 and CDR2 sequences are SEHNR and FQNEAQ (reference sequence). The CDR3 reads CASSLVRNKGAWNEQFF. The CDR3 coding sequence is TGTGCCAGCAGCTTAGTGCGCAATAAGGGGGCTTGGAATGAGCAGTTCTTC.

The V gene is TRBV7-9, the J gene TRBJ2-1, with 9 nucleotides matching TRBD1. Germline V gives CDR1 SEHNR, CDR2 FQNEAQ (reference sequence). The CDR3 is 17 amino acids. J gave up 2 bases and V 5 bases, and 10 bases lay outside the gene matches. The CDR3 nucleotides are TGTGCCAGCAGCACCACGACCGGGACAGGGACCTACAATGAGCAGTTCTTC. Protein: CASSTTTGTGTYNEQFF.